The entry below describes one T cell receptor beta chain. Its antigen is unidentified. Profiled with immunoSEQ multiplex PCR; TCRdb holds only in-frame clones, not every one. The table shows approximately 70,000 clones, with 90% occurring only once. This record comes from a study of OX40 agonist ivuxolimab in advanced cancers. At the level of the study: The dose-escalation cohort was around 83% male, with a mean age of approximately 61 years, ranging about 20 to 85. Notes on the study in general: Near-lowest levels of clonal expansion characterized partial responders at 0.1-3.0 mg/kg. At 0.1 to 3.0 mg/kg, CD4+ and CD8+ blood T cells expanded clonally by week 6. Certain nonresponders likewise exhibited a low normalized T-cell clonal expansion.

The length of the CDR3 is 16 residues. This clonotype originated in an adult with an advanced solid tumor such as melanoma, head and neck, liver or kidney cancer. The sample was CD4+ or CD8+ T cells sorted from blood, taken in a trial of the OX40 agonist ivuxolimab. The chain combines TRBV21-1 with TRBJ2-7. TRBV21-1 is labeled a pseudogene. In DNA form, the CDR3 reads TGTGCCAGCAGCAAAAGATTCAGGGTTGCGGGCGACGAGCAGTACTTC. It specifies CASSKRFRVAGDEQYF.